This T cell receptor beta chain was found in a study of T cell responses to AZD1222 COVID-19 vaccine. This clone was observed a single time. Samples with a second dose at about 4 or about 12 weeks were pooled together. The protocol was immunoSEQ multiplex PCR, while the TCRdb copy is restricted to in-frame clones and leaves out a portion. The sample shows about 150,000 clones, roughly nine tenths of them seen only once. The TCR sequence derives from an adult who received the AZD1222 COVID-19 vaccine. The material sequenced was peripheral blood, taken 28 days after the second AZD1222 dose.

Written as DNA, the CDR3 is TGTGCCAGCAGCTTAGGTCGAAACACCATATATTTT. It translates to CASSLGRNTIYF. V gene TRBV7-9 combines with J gene TRBJ1-3; D not certain. The CDR3 spans 12 residues. V lost 1 base to trimming and J lost 5 bases, with 3 bases between them. Germline values: CDR1 SEHNR, CDR2 FQNEAQ (reference sequence).